The clone carrying this T cell receptor beta chain appeared many times. There were TCR beta CDR3 regions amplified from RNA transcripts. Using the HTBI primer set, a first-round RT-PCR was run on the TCR CDR3. Each CDR3 protein is one row after TCRdb ran MiXCR on the multiplex PCR reads. The sample includes about 520,000 distinct CDR3 sequences, 24% of them seen just once. This sample stems from a study of T cells in Graves' hyperthyroidism and ophthalmopathy. Lactation, pregnancy, other autoimmune disease or uncontrolled infection led to exclusion of patients. V was shortened by 2 bases and J by 0 bases, with 10 bases between the two germline ends. The CDR3 consists of 15 residues. CDR1 LGHNT and CDR2 FRNRAP come from the germline V gene.

The V call is TRBV12-5, the J call TRBJ1-1; D perhaps matches TRBD1 (6 bases). The sample comprised blood. The source of this sequence is a woman aged 30 to 39 with Graves' ophthalmopathy. The CDR3 loop reads CASGLRGDMNTEAFF. The DNA of the CDR3 is TGTGCTAGTGGTTTGAGAGGGGACATGAACACTGAAGCTTTCTTT.